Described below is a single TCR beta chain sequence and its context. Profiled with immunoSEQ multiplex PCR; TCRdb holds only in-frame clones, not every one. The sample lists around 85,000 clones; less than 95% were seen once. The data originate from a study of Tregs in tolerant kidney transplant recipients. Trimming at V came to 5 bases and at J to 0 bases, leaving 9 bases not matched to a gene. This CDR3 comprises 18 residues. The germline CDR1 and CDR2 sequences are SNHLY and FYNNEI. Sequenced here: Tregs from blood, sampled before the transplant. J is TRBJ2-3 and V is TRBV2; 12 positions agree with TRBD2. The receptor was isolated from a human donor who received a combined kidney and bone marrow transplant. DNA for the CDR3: TGTGCCAGCAGTAAACTAGCGGGAGGACAGTCTAGCACAGATACGCAGTATTTT. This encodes CASSKLAGGQSSTDTQYF.